Listed below are T cell receptor beta chains from one sample, sequenced in a study of shared clonotypes between healthy human individuals. The table came from immunoSEQ multiplex PCR; TCRdb's copy has only in-frame clones and leaves some out. The sample carries roughly 2 million clones, 85% to 95% recorded once. The sample consisted of naive CD8+ T cells sorted from blood. The receptors were gathered from a man younger than 30 in good health. The CDR3 runs from the conserved cysteine through the conserved F or W. The D gene is left open where the match is weak. Where a row states a size, it is once, few, many or the class of an expanded clone; other rows omit it.

size	V	D	J	CDR3	DNA
.	TRBV2	.	TRBJ2-7	CASRGYSPGGYEQYF	TGTGCCAGCAGGGGGTATAGCCCCGGGGGCTACGAGCAGTACTTC
.	TRBV7-9	TRBD2	TRBJ2-1	CASSPPSTSRDEQFF	TGTGCCAGCAGCCCCCCTTCGACTAGCAGGGATGAGCAGTTCTTC
.	TRBV5-4	TRBD1	TRBJ1-6	CASSADRGNSPLHF	TGTGCCAGCAGCGCGGACAGGGGGAATTCACCCCTCCACTTT
.	TRBV9	TRBD1	TRBJ1-6	CASSVAGTDYNSPLHF	TGTGCCAGCAGCGTAGCCGGGACAGACTATAATTCACCCCTCCACTTT
.	TRBV6-5	.	TRBJ2-7	CASSPTQLGYEQYF	TGTGCCAGCAGTCCGACTCAGCTTGGCTACGAGCAGTACTTC
.	TRBV30	.	TRBJ2-5	CAWSTGGETQYF	TGTGCCTGGTCAACCGGGGGAGAGACCCAGTACTTC
.	TRBV7-6	.	TRBJ1-6	CASSLEADSSYNSPLHF	TGTGCCAGCAGCTTAGAGGCGGATAGCTCCTATAATTCACCCCTCCACTTT
.	TRBV7-3	TRBD1	TRBJ1-5	CASSLPRDRVGRNQPQHF	TGTGCCAGCAGCTTACCCCGGGACAGGGTGGGACGCAATCAGCCCCAGCATTTT
.	TRBV28	.	TRBJ1-2	CASSLQGHLNGYTF	TGTGCCAGCAGTTTGCAAGGGCACCTAAATGGCTACACCTTC
.	TRBV10-1	.	TRBJ2-5	CASSDGQQETQYF	TGCGCCAGCAGTGATGGACAACAAGAGACCCAGTACTTC
.	TRBV6-6	.	TRBJ1-6	CASSYPTDLYNSPLHF	TGTGCCAGCAGTTACCCAACGGACCTCTATAATTCACCCCTCCACTTT
once	TRBV25-1	TRBD1	TRBJ1-2	CASSGRDRGYGYTF	TGTGCCAGCAGTGGCCGGGACAGGGGATATGGCTACACCTTC
.	TRBV9	.	TRBJ1-5	CASSVVSYSNQPQHF	TGTGCCAGCAGCGTAGTAAGTTATAGCAATCAGCCCCAGCATTTT
.	TRBV7-3	.	TRBJ2-3	CASSLISSDTQYF	TGTGCCAGCAGCTTAATTTCTTCAGATACGCAGTATTTT
.	TRBV5-1	.	TRBJ2-6	CASSLAGPGHSGANVLTF	TGCGCCAGCAGCTTGGCCGGCCCTGGGCACTCTGGGGCCAACGTCCTGACTTTC
.	TRBV27	TRBD1	TRBJ1-1	CASSFNTGGEAFF	TGTGCCAGCAGTTTCAATACAGGGGGAGAGGCTTTCTTT
.	TRBV4-1	TRBD1	TRBJ1-2	CASSQPTGGYGYTF	TGCGCCAGCAGCCAACCCACAGGGGGCTACGGCTACACCTTC
.	TRBV4-1	TRBD2	TRBJ2-7	CASSQEMRSGASYEQYF	TGCGCCAGCAGCCAAGAAATGAGGAGCGGGGCCTCCTACGAGCAGTACTTC
once	TRBV5-6	.	TRBJ2-1	CASSLFNEQFF	TGTGCCAGCAGCTTGTTCAATGAGCAGTTCTTC
.	TRBV4-1	.	TRBJ2-7	CASSQSGYEQYF	TGCGCCAGCAGCCAGAGTGGCTACGAGCAGTACTTC
.	TRBV19	.	TRBJ2-2	CASSEFNSGELFF	TGTGCCAGTAGTGAATTCAATAGTGGGGAGCTGTTTTTT
.	TRBV5-6	.	TRBJ1-1	CASSFEGEATEAFF	TGTGCCAGCAGCTTCGAGGGGGAGGCCACTGAAGCTTTCTTT
.	TRBV13	.	TRBJ2-7	CASSPPSNEEQYF	TGTGCCAGCAGCCCTCCGTCGAACGAGGAGCAGTACTTC